What follows describes a single T cell receptor beta chain. Its antigen remains unknown. The data originate from a study of identifying expanded T cells in peripheral blood. Study conclusions and caveats: Approximately 1.1 clones differed between technical replicates, versus about 15 and 19 over time. Variance in clone template counts between roughly two-week samples significantly increased with total template count across all healthy donors.

TCRdb's table, derived via immunoSEQ multiplex PCR, lists solely in-frame clones and lacks some. The sample consists of around 81,000 clones, around 84% of them appearing once. This CDR3 is 14 amino acids long. The V and J ends lost 4 bases and 7 bases, in that order; junction bases with no gene match: 6. Germline V gives CDR1 SGHVS, CDR2 FNYEAQ. Input material: blood. The chain is built from TRBV7-6 and TRBJ1-2; 10 nucleotides line up with TRBD1. The sequence came from a person between 18 and 75 years old in good health. The CDR3 sequence is CASSSSGTGVGYTF. The DNA of the CDR3 is TGTGCCAGCAGCTCATCCGGGACAGGGGTTGGCTACACCTTC.